The T cell receptor (beta chain) under discussion was sequenced for a study of early T cells in non-severe SARS-CoV-2 infection. At the level of the study: Unpaired chains resulted from sequencing bulk RNA of unsorted whole blood. Broader study findings: VDJdb-based annotation leaned toward anti-spike CD8 responses and missed private and CD4 specificities.

V was shortened by 4 bases and J by 4 bases, with 13 bases between the two germline ends. The CDR3 contains 14 residues. The germline CDR1 and CDR2 sequences are LNHNV and YYDKDF (reference sequence). This clonotype has ten or more counts. Its antigen is currently unknown. The protocol attached unique molecular identifiers to individual cDNA molecules. TCRdb re-analysed the 5' RACE reads in MiXCR, keeping a single row per CDR3 protein. Here the sample spans tens of thousands of distinct CDR3 sequences, about 9.7% being singletons. The clonotype originates from an adult who was a healthcare worker with PCR-confirmed SARS-CoV-2 infection or an uninfected control (not recorded which). Sequenced sample: whole blood. V and J are TRBV15 and TRBJ1-1; no clear D. The CDR3 coding sequence is TGTGCCACCAGCACCGGACTCTTGGGCACTGAAGCTTTCTTT. It specifies CATSTGLLGTEAFF.